What follows are 25 T cell receptor beta chains derived from one specimen sequenced in a study of CD8 T cells in ankylosing spondylitis. MiXCR was run by TCRdb on the 5' RACE reads, yielding one entry per CDR3 protein. Here the sample spans 130,000 or so distinct CDR3 sequences, 7% being singletons. The sequenced sample consisted of blood, either unsorted or a sorted T cell fraction (not recorded which). The origin of the receptors is a male donor with ankylosing spondylitis or in good health (not recorded which).

This clonotype appeared many times. The chain combines TRBV25-1 with TRBJ2-3; D not resolved. V shed 5 bases and J shed 2 bases, with 11 bases lying between them. This CDR3 has 14 amino acids. Germline values: CDR1 MGHDK, CDR2 SYGVNS. CDR3 in amino acids: CASSWPGPTDTQYF. The CDR3 DNA is TGTGCCAGCAGTTGGCCGGGTCCCACAGATACGCAGTATTTT.

This clonotype showed up many times. V is TRBV7-2 and J is TRBJ1-2, with 10 positions matching TRBD1. The CDR3 runs to 15 residues. Germline V gene lookup returns CDR1 SGHTA and CDR2 FQGNSA. V gave up 5 bases and J gave up 7 bases; unmatched junction bases: 10. In DNA, the CDR3 is TGTGCCAGCAGCCCCCTCCGGGACAGGGGAGGTGGCTACACCTTC. It yields the protein CASSPLRDRGGGYTF. Looking up the rest from reference TRBV7-2 and TRBJ1-2 gives the full variable domain: GAGVSQSPSNKVTEKGKDVELRCDPISGHTALYWYRQSLGQGLEFLIYFQGNSAPDKSGLPSDRFSAERTGGSVSTLTIQRTQQEDSAVYLCASSPLRDRGGGYTFGSGTRLTVV.

This clonotype appeared many times. The chain recombines TRBV28 with TRBJ2-5; TRBD2 matches at 7 bases. The CDR3 is made up of 12 amino acids. Germline CDR1 reads MDHEN; CDR2 reads SYDVKM. V was clipped by 10 bases and J by 4 bases; unmatched bases: 6. The CDR3 DNA sequence: TGTGCCACCGTGGGGGGGGGAGAGACCCAGTACTTC. Its protein product is CATVGGGETQYF.

In its sample, this clonotype was seen many times. The chain joins TRBV12-3 or TRBV12-4 to TRBJ2-5, with TRBD1 matching over 7 bases. The CDR3 sequence is 15 residues long. Unmatched junction bases numbered 9, after V lost 3 bases and J lost 5 bases. CDR3 nucleotide sequence: TGTGCCAGCAGTTTCCGACAGGGTCAGGAGGAGACCCAGTACTTC. It yields the protein CASSFRQGQEETQYF.

In this sample, this clonotype turned up many times. The V and J genes are TRBV20-1 and TRBJ2-7, with no clear D. This CDR3 has 13 residues. Trimming removed 3 bases from V and 1 base from J, with 10 bases in between. Germline V gives CDR1 DFQATT, CDR2 SNEGSKA (reference sequence). CDR3 residues: CSASSTLSYEQYF. The CDR3 bases are TGCAGTGCTAGCTCGACACTTTCCTACGAGCAGTACTTC.

This clonotype was detected ten times or more. The V and J genes are TRBV10-3 and TRBJ2-2; maybe TRBD2 (5 bases). The V end lost 1 base, the J end lost 1 base, and 13 bases lay between the germline ends. The CDR3 contains 17 residues. Germline V gene lookup returns CDR1 ENHRY and CDR2 SYGVKD. The CDR3 is CAISEWAVGGNTGELFF. The CDR3 DNA follows: TGTGCCATCAGTGAGTGGGCGGTAGGAGGGAACACCGGGGAGCTGTTTTTT.

This clonotype was recorded many times. The J gene is TRBJ1-5, the V gene TRBV5-1; maybe TRBD1 (5 bases). V gave up 3 bases and J gave up 6 bases, with 16 bases separating them. The CDR3 contains 15 residues. Germline V gene sequence: CDR1 SGHRS, CDR2 YFSETQ. CDR3 in DNA: TGCGCCAGCAGCTACGACAGTGCTGGGGGTCAGCCCCAGCATTTT. Its protein product is CASSYDSAGGQPQHF. The variable domain in full, completed from reference TRBV5-1 and TRBJ1-5, reads KAGVTQTPRYLIKTRGQQVTLSCSPISGHRSVSWYQQTPGQGLQFLFEYFSETQRNKGNFPGRFSGRQFSNSRSEMNVSTLELGDSALYLCASSYDSAGGQPQHFGDGTRLSIL.

This clonotype was seen repeatedly, ten times or more. The CDR3 nucleotides read TGTGCCAGCAGTGCTTTGGGACACCACACCGGGGAGCTGTTTTTT. This encodes CASSALGHHTGELFF. The V and J genes are TRBV7-9 and TRBJ2-2; TRBD1 might be the D (6 bases). The CDR3 runs 15 residues. V was cut by 6 bases and J by 3 bases, with 14 bases left in between. In germline, CDR1 is SEHNR, CDR2 FQNEAQ (reference sequence).

This clonotype was recorded many times. J is TRBJ2-2 and V is TRBV2; 12 bases agree with TRBD1. The CDR3 contains 16 residues. Germline V gene sequence: CDR1 SNHLY, CDR2 FYNNEI. V was pared by 6 bases and J by 7 bases, with 9 bases of the junction left unmatched. In DNA form, the CDR3 reads TGTGCCAGCAGGCTAGGGACAGGGGGCAAGAGCGGGGAGCTGTTTTTT. Its protein is CASRLGTGGKSGELFF.

This clonotype was counted ten times or more. V is TRBV6-1 and J is TRBJ1-1; TRBD1 might be the D (6 bases). This CDR3 region has 14 residues. Trimming took 6 bases from V and 11 from J, leaving 22 bases between them. CDR1 and CDR2 (germline): MNHNS, SASEGT. The CDR3 here is CASSKGDKSASAFF. The CDR3 coding sequence is TGTGCCAGCAGCAAGGGGGACAAAAGTGCGTCGGCTTTCTTT.

This clonotype appeared many times. V gene TRBV5-1 combines with J gene TRBJ2-7, with 7 bases fitting TRBD1. Germline values: CDR1 SGHRS, CDR2 YFSETQ. This CDR3 has 14 amino acids. With V trimmed by 4 bases and J by 5 bases, 9 bases remained unmatched. As DNA, the CDR3 is TGCGCCAGCAGCCTAGGGACAGTCGTCAACGAGCAGTACTTC. Residues: CASSLGTVVNEQYF.

This clonotype was recorded many times. V usage is TRBV20-1 and J usage is TRBJ2-1; a weak D match, TRBD2 (6 bases). The CDR3 has 14 amino acids. In germline, CDR1 is DFQATT, CDR2 SNEGSKA (reference sequence). The V end was cut by 5 bases, the J end by 3 bases, with 14 bases between. CDR3 coding DNA: TGCAGTGCTGGGGGGTCTGTGGGCTACAATGAGCAGTTCTTC. It is translated as CSAGGSVGYNEQFF.

There are many counts of this clonotype. The chain couples TRBV20-1 to TRBJ2-7; TRBD2 aligns across 13 bases. The CDR3 runs 17 residues. Trimming cost V 6 bases and J 5 bases; bases outside gene matches: 16. Germline CDR1 reads DFQATT; CDR2 reads SNEGSKA (reference sequence). The CDR3 here is CSASGLAGSNRGNEQYF. The CDR3 DNA reads as TGCAGTGCCTCGGGACTAGCGGGGTCAAACAGGGGGAACGAGCAGTACTTC.

This clonotype was seen repeatedly, ten times or more. V gene TRBV12-3 or TRBV12-4 combines with J gene TRBJ2-1; TRBD2 matches 10 bases. Trimming at V came to 3 bases and at J to 2 bases, leaving 1 base not matched to a gene. This CDR3 has 15 amino acids. The CDR3 DNA follows: TGTGCCAGCAGTTTTCTAGCGGGGGCCTACAATGAGCAGTTCTTC. It codes for CASSFLAGAYNEQFF.

The table lists this clonotype with many counts. V and J are TRBV5-1 and TRBJ2-7; no reliable D call. V shed 0 bases and J shed 2 bases, with 6 bases lying between them. Germline-derived CDR1 and CDR2 are SGHRS and YFSETQ. This CDR3 comprises 13 residues. The CDR3 region is CASSLAKTYEQYF. Here the CDR3 DNA reads TGCGCCAGCAGCTTGGCCAAGACCTACGAGCAGTACTTC.

This clonotype came up many times. V gene TRBV7-8 combines with J gene TRBJ1-5, with TRBD1 matching 10 bases. The V and J ends lost 3 bases and 2 bases, in that order; junction bases with no gene match: 4. The CDR3 is 16 amino acids. Germline CDR1 reads SGHVS; CDR2 reads FQNEAQ. The CDR3 DNA reads as TGTGCCAGCAGCTTCCGGGACAGGGGAGGCAATCAGCCCCAGCATTTT. This gives the protein CASSFRDRGGNQPQHF.

This clonotype was detected ten times or more. V gene TRBV19 combines with J gene TRBJ2-1, with TRBD2 as a possible D gene (6 bases). V gave up 3 bases and J gave up 4 bases, with 16 bases separating them. The CDR3 loop spans 16 amino acids. CDR1 and CDR2 (germline): LNHDA, SQIVND (reference sequence). CDR3 nucleotide sequence: TGTGCCAGTAGTATCAGGACAAGCGGGCCTTACAATGAGCAGTTCTTC. Protein: CASSIRTSGPYNEQFF.

As regards this clonotype: With a much larger clone just one base away, this may be a read error. The chain is built from TRBV20-1 and TRBJ2-7; D is undetermined. Trimming removed 5 bases at V and 5 bases at J, with 13 bases between. Germline CDR1 is DFQATT and CDR2 is SNEGSKA (reference sequence). This CDR3 contains 12 residues. CDR3 amino acids: CSAGSYSDEQYF. CDR3 sequence (DNA): TGCAGTGCTGGTTCATATTCGGACGAGCAGTACTTC.

This clonotype was recorded many times. The chain links TRBV18 to TRBJ1-1; no firm D call. The length of the CDR3 is 14 residues. V was pared by 6 bases and J by 0 bases, with 11 bases between. From germline, CDR1 is KGHSH and CDR2 LQKENI. DNA of the CDR3: TGTGCCAGCTCTCCTGGACTGCTGAACACTGAAGCTTTCTTT. Translation gives CASSPGLLNTEAFF.

This clonotype was counted between two and nine times. This chain uses TRBV2 with TRBJ2-3, with 8 positions matching TRBD2. Trimming cost V 9 bases and J 0 bases; bases outside gene matches: 11. Germline V gene lookup returns CDR1 SNHLY and CDR2 FYNNEI. This CDR3 has 16 amino acids. The CDR3, as DNA: TGTGCCAGTGGGGGGGAAGCGGGAGTGAGCACAGATACGCAGTATTTT. Protein sequence: CASGGEAGVSTDTQYF.

This clonotype was counted at least ten times. V is TRBV7-2 and J is TRBJ1-1; no clear D. Germline V gives CDR1 SGHTA, CDR2 FQGNSA. V dropped 3 bases and J dropped 3 bases, with 8 bases sitting between them. The CDR3 totals 13 residues. The CDR3 loop reads CASSFLPDTEAFF. CDR3 sequence (DNA): TGTGCCAGCAGCTTCCTTCCAGACACTGAAGCTTTCTTT.

This clonotype was seen many times. The V gene is TRBV29-1, the J gene TRBJ1-1; D unresolved. Trimming removed 6 bases from V and 0 bases from J, with 11 bases in between. This CDR3 region has 13 residues. CDR1 SQVTM and CDR2 ANQGSEA come from the germline V gene. CDR3: CSVTPRLNTEAFF. The CDR3 nucleotides are TGCAGCGTAACCCCGCGGCTGAACACTGAAGCTTTCTTT.

About this clonotype: Mismatch with germline at one junction end may stem from a read error. The J gene is TRBJ1-5, the V gene TRBV30; TRBD1 aligns across 8 bases. Germline V lookup: CDR1 GTSNPN, CDR2 SVGIG (reference sequence). The CDR3 extends over 15 amino acids. CDR3 region: CAWGVGQGLGQPQHF. The CDR3 DNA reads as TGTGCCTGGGGTGTCGGACAGGGCTTGGGTCAGCCCCAGCATTTT.

The sample holds a few counts of this clonotype. This chain joins TRBV7-9 and TRBJ2-7; 7 bases match TRBD1. The germline gives CDR1 SEHNR, CDR2 FQNEAQ (reference sequence). J lost 4 bases, V lost 3 bases, and 9 bases had no gene match. This CDR3 is built from 15 residues. CDR3 nucleotide sequence: TGTGCCAGCAGCTTTGGAAGGGGGCCGGTGTACGAGCAGTACTTC. Translated, it gives CASSFGRGPVYEQYF.

J is TRBJ2-1 and V is TRBV12-3 or TRBV12-4; TRBD1 aligns across 7 bases. The CDR3 has 13 amino acids. The ends lost 5 bases at V and 7 bases at J; junction bases unmatched: 5. The CDR3 region is CASSQRQGNEQFF. For the CDR3, the DNA is TGTGCCAGCAGTCAGAGACAGGGTAATGAGCAGTTCTTC.